This T cell receptor (beta chain) was sequenced during a study of blood T cell repertoires in COVID-19. Study details: Spain, Italy and the United States supplied samples that represented acute and convalescent COVID-19. Nucleic acid was either cDNA or gDNA, and it came from T cells, B-cell-depleted T cells, or PBMCs.

This clone has more than one count but fewer than ten. The authors' processing: Estimated nucleated cell counts came from reference gene primer amplification. The table came from immunoSEQ multiplex PCR; TCRdb's copy has only in-frame clones and leaves some out. D and trimming were read from the DNA, whereas the V and J calls and clone size are those reported in that table. Altogether roughly 63,000 clones are present, roughly 89% being singletons, with the ten largest covering 8.2%. Sequencing was performed on peripheral blood. The TCR originated in a man aged 50 to 59 with active COVID-19.

The CDR3 nucleotides read TGTGCCAGCAGCAACCGACAGGGGAGAGGCTATGGCTACACCTTC. Protein product: CASSNRQGRGYGYTF. V and J are TRBV21-1 and TRBJ1-2; TRBD1, the table's D call, was not compared with the DNA. TRBV21-1 is deemed a pseudogene. This CDR3 comprises 15 residues.